These 9 T cell receptor beta chains came from one sample sequenced in a study of T cell responses to AZD1222 COVID-19 vaccine. Some clones are missing from TCRdb's copy, which holds only in-frame ones; the method was immunoSEQ multiplex PCR. The data contain approximately 65,000 clones, about 88% of them singletons. The specimen was peripheral blood, collected on day 0 of AZD1222 vaccination. The receptors derive from an adult in good health.

This clone has more than one count but fewer than ten. The chain employs TRBV21-1 and TRBJ2-7; whether TRBD2, the table's D call, matches the DNA was not checked. TRBV21-1 is given as a pseudogene. There are 15 residues in the CDR3. CDR3 nucleotide sequence: TGTGCCAACCGACTTCGGATAGCGGAAACCTACGAGCAGTACTTC. This gives the protein CANRLRIAETYEQYF.

This chain uses TRBV14 with TRBJ1-1; D is ambiguous. The CDR3 loop spans 20 amino acids. Trimming left V 0 bases short and J 0 bases short, with 23 bases between. Germline V gene lookup returns CDR1 SGHDN and CDR2 FVKESK. The CDR3 nucleotides read TGTGCCAGCAGCCAAGATGATAACGCTGGGAACTTACTGCTGAACACTGAAGCTTTCTTT. Translated: CASSQDDNAGNLLLNTEAFF.

The V gene is TRBV4-1, the J gene TRBJ2-1, with 8 bases fitting TRBD1. Germline trimming cut 2 bases from V and 3 bases from J; bases unmatched to any gene: 3. From germline, CDR1 is MGHRA and CDR2 YSYEKL. The CDR3 is 15 amino acids. The CDR3 loop is CASSQTGTGYNEQFF. In nucleotides, the CDR3 is TGCGCCAGCAGCCAAACCGGGACAGGCTACAATGAGCAGTTCTTC.

This clone has just one count. This chain joins TRBV7-9 and TRBJ2-1; 9 bases are a match to TRBD2. V shed 5 bases, J shed 4 bases, and the junction held 6 bases outside the gene matches. CDR3 length: 15 amino acids. The germline V gene has CDR1 SEHNR and CDR2 FQNEAQ (reference sequence). In DNA form, the CDR3 reads TGTGCCAGCAGCCGATTAGCGGGAGCATACAATGAGCAGTTCTTC. Residues: CASSRLAGAYNEQFF.

This clone was recorded only once. The chain has TRBV5-1 and TRBJ2-7; 8 bases fit TRBD2. CDR3 length equals 14 residues. Germline loops: CDR1 SGHRS, CDR2 YFSETQ. The V gene end was trimmed by 5 bases and the J gene end by 2 bases; junction bases not matched to a gene: 6. The CDR3 region has the DNA TGCGCCAGCAGTATAGCGGGATCCCCCTACGAGCAGTACTTC. Translated: CASSIAGSPYEQYF.

V gene TRBV20-1 combines with J gene TRBJ2-7, with 7 bases lining up with TRBD1. The CDR3 has 13 amino acids. The V gene's germline CDR1 is DFQATT and CDR2 SNEGSKA (reference sequence). V gave up 3 bases and J gave up 10 bases; unmatched junction bases: 12. This chain's CDR3 is CSASSPDRTSQYF. The CDR3 region has the DNA TGCAGTGCTAGTTCGCCGGACAGGACCTCTCAGTACTTC.

The chain is built from TRBV2 and TRBJ2-7; perhaps TRBD1 as D (6 bases). Germline loops: CDR1 SNHLY, CDR2 FYNNEI. The CDR3 is 14 residues long. V was trimmed by 3 bases and J by 4 bases, leaving 13 bases between them. The CDR3 nucleotides are TGTGCCAGCAGTGATCAGGGGACGCGGTACGAGCAGTACTTC. It translates to CASSDQGTRYEQYF.

V gene TRBV4-1 combines with J gene TRBJ2-1; D tentatively fits TRBD1 or TRBD2 (5 bases each). The CDR3 spans 15 residues. The V and J ends lost 5 bases and 6 bases respectively, with 17 bases between them. Germline V gene data show CDR1 as MGHRA and CDR2 as YSYEKL. The CDR3 region has the DNA TGCGCCAGCAGCTACCCGGGACCTAGGGGCAATGAGCAGTTCTTC. Protein sequence: CASSYPGPRGNEQFF.

V gene TRBV7-2 combines with J gene TRBJ2-7; D call uncertain. Germline loops: CDR1 SGHTA, CDR2 FQGNSA. CDR3 length equals 13 residues. Trimming pared 2 bases from V and 6 bases from J, leaving 11 bases between. The CDR3 nucleotides read TGTGCCAGCAGCTTATCCCTAGTCTCCGAGCAGTACTTC. It specifies CASSLSLVSEQYF.